This record looks at one T cell receptor (beta chain) sequence and its context. Other DNA sequences in the same sample also yield this CDR3. The data originate from a study of blood T cell repertoires in COVID-19. Background on the study: There were acute and convalescent COVID-19 samples, and they came from the United States, Italy and Spain. Nucleic acid was either cDNA or gDNA, and it came from T cells, B-cell-depleted T cells, or PBMCs.

Source study methods: Reference gene primer amplification gave estimated nucleated cell counts. TCRdb's table, derived via immunoSEQ multiplex PCR, lists solely in-frame clones and lacks some. V and J calls and clone size are as listed in that table; D and trimming were resolved from the DNA. The sample shows some 120,000 clones, almost 90% of them seen only once. Sequencing was performed on peripheral blood. The receptor comes from a woman aged 45-59 years with active or convalescent COVID-19.

In DNA form, the CDR3 reads TGTGCCAGCAGTTTAATACAGGGTAATCACCACGAGCAGTACTTC. It encodes CASSLIQGNHHEQYF. The rearrangement links TRBV28 to TRBJ2-7; possibly TRBD1 for D (6 bases). The germline V gene has CDR1 MDHEN and CDR2 SYDVKM. This CDR3 is built from 15 residues. V was clipped by 2 bases and J by 5 bases, with 16 bases between them.